A selection of T cell receptor beta chains follows, all from one sample in a study of cytomegalovirus exposure and HLA in healthy donors. Here immunoSEQ multiplex PCR was the method, and the copy in TCRdb shows in-frame clones only, minus some. The sample comprises around 150,000 clones, more than 75% of which are singletons, and more than 4.5% rests with the top ten. Sequencing used PBMCs. Receptors originate from a woman aged 30 to 39 in good health and CMV-seronegative. The CDR3 runs from the conserved cysteine through the conserved F or W. Fields, in order: clone size, D gene, V gene, J gene, CDR3 protein, CDR3 DNA. D genes are given only for firm matches. Size values are once, few and many counts, or a class for expanded clones, and some rows have none.

-,TRBD1,TRBV15,TRBJ1-4,CATSRDRGFTNEKLFF,TGTGCCACCAGCAGGGACAGGGGTTTTACTAATGAAAAACTGTTTTTT
-,TRBD2,TRBV5-6,TRBJ2-3,CASSIAGGSTDTQYF,TGTGCCAGCAGCATAGCGGGGGGAAGCACAGATACGCAGTATTTT
-,TRBD2,TRBV2,TRBJ2-1,CASSESISGRDYNEQFF,TGTGCCAGCAGTGAATCGATTAGCGGGAGGGACTACAATGAGCAGTTCTTC
-,TRBD1,TRBV19,TRBJ2-6,CASIRSTGGAESGANVLTF,TGTGCCAGTATCAGATCGACAGGGGGCGCAGAATCTGGGGCCAACGTCCTGACTTTC
-,TRBD2,TRBV7-8,TRBJ2-1,CASTRGLAGASYNEQFF,TGTGCCAGCACCCGTGGACTAGCGGGAGCCTCCTACAATGAGCAGTTCTTC
-,-,TRBV7-9,TRBJ2-7,CASSFGTLRDEQYF,TGTGCCAGCAGCTTCGGGACTTTAAGGGACGAGCAGTACTTC
-,-,TRBV9,TRBJ2-2,CASSVSGTNRNTGELFF,TGTGCCAGCAGCGTCTCAGGGACAAACAGGAACACCGGGGAGCTGTTTTTT
-,TRBD1,TRBV27,TRBJ2-7,CASRTRQGVYEQYF,TGTGCCAGCCGGACGCGACAGGGGGTCTACGAGCAGTACTTC
once,-,TRBV9,TRBJ2-2,CASSFEGAGELFF,TGTGCCAGCAGCTTTGAAGGGGCCGGGGAGCTGTTTTTT
-,-,TRBV4-1,TRBJ1-2,CASSQDGGLVRGYTF,TGCGCCAGCAGCCAAGATGGGGGGTTGGTACGGGGCTACACCTTC
-,TRBD1,TRBV9,TRBJ2-6,CASTWDRSSGANVLTF,TGTGCCAGCACCTGGGACAGAAGCTCTGGGGCCAACGTCCTGACTTTC
-,TRBD1,TRBV7-9,TRBJ1-2,CASSPRPGTGEPFYGYTF,TGTGCCAGCAGCCCACGTCCCGGGACAGGGGAACCCTTCTATGGCTACACCTTC
-,TRBD1,TRBV28,TRBJ1-2,CASSSQGVSLGGYTF,TGTGCCAGCAGTTCACAGGGGGTTTCACTTGGTGGCTACACCTTC
-,-,TRBV7-8,TRBJ2-2,CASSWGPEVGRELFF,TGTGCCAGCAGCTGGGGGCCCGAGGTGGGCCGGGAGCTGTTTTTT
few,-,TRBV5-4,TRBJ1-1,CASSSTLGAPEAFF,TGTGCCAGCAGCTCAACCCTTGGAGCTCCCGAAGCTTTCTTT
-,TRBD1,TRBV28,TRBJ1-5,CASNSEGQGKQPQHF,TGTGCCAGCAACTCGGAGGGACAGGGGAAACAGCCCCAGCATTTT
-,-,TRBV28,TRBJ2-2,CASSPLLARYTGELFF,TGTGCCAGCAGTCCTCTTCTAGCGCGATACACCGGGGAGCTGTTTTTT
-,-,TRBV27,TRBJ1-5,CASSLTGYSNQPQHF,TGTGCCAGCAGTTTGACAGGCTATAGCAATCAGCCCCAGCATTTT
-,-,TRBV7-2,TRBJ1-1,CASSFTGNTEAFF,TGTGCCAGCAGCTTCACTGGTAACACTGAAGCTTTCTTT
-,-,TRBV4-1,TRBJ1-1,CASSQPARAREAFF,TGCGCCAGCAGCCAACCCGCTCGAGCTAGGGAAGCTTTCTTT
few,TRBD1,TRBV5-8,TRBJ1-1,CASSSYRGMNTEAFF,TGTGCCAGCAGCTCCTACAGGGGCATGAACACTGAAGCTTTCTTT
-,-,TRBV5-5,TRBJ1-2,CASSPEGRGDGYTF,TGTGCCAGCAGCCCAGAAGGCAGGGGAGATGGCTACACCTTC
-,-,TRBV7-9,TRBJ2-7,CASSSTHPRQGGGIYEQYF,TGTGCCAGCAGCTCCACACACCCCCGACAGGGAGGTGGAATCTACGAGCAGTACTTC
few,-,TRBV6-6,TRBJ1-3,CASGGHSGNTIYF,TGTGCCAGCGGGGGACACTCTGGAAACACCATATATTTT
-,-,TRBV28,TRBJ1-1,CAIKWAREDTEAFF,TGTGCCATCAAGTGGGCGAGGGAGGACACTGAAGCTTTCTTT
-,-,TRBV29-1,TRBJ2-7,CSVADREGGGEQYF,TGCAGCGTCGCGGACAGGGAGGGCGGTGGGGAGCAGTACTTC
-,TRBD2,TRBV7-9,TRBJ2-5,CASRQSSGKETQYF,TGTGCCAGCAGGCAATCTAGCGGGAAAGAGACCCAGTACTTC
-,-,TRBV28,TRBJ1-2,CASSRQEHYGYTF,TGTGCCAGCAGCAGACAGGAGCACTATGGCTACACCTTC
-,-,TRBV5-8,TRBJ1-3,CASSPDRFSGNTIYF,TGTGCCAGCAGCCCAGACAGGTTCTCTGGAAACACCATATATTTT
-,TRBD2,TRBV4-2,TRBJ2-3,CASSWGSGIDTQYF,TGTGCCAGCAGCTGGGGTAGCGGGATAGATACGCAGTATTTT
-,TRBD1,TRBV7-9,TRBJ2-5,CASSLRGQGSSTQYF,TGTGCCAGCAGCTTAAGGGGACAGGGATCCTCGACCCAGTACTTC
-,-,TRBV9,TRBJ2-2,CASSVDPTGELFF,TGTGCCAGCAGCGTAGACCCAACTGGGGAGCTGTTTTTT
-,-,TRBV27,TRBJ2-5,CASSSANSWETQYF,TGTGCCAGCAGTTCGGCCAACAGTTGGGAGACCCAGTACTTC
-,TRBD2,TRBV10-2,TRBJ2-7,CATSGGVTSGSTYEQYF,TGCGCCACCAGTGGGGGTGTGACTAGCGGGAGTACCTACGAGCAGTACTTC
-,-,TRBV7-9,TRBJ1-3,CASSPLIASSGNTIYF,TGTGCCAGCAGCCCCCTCATTGCCAGCTCTGGAAACACCATATATTTT
few,TRBD1,TRBV6-1,TRBJ1-5,CASSYQGASQPQHF,TGTGCCAGCAGTTATCAGGGGGCAAGTCAGCCCCAGCATTTT